This T cell receptor (beta chain) is from a study of cytotoxic CD8 clonotypes in ibrutinib-treated CLL. Study background: The authors obtained response samples at a median of approximately 12 months of treatment, range 6 to 36. Study-level findings and limits: Treatment left the uncommon public clonotypes either contracted or stable in frequency.

As input for TCR beta libraries, around 2.1 micrograms of genomic DNA came from cryopreserved PBMCs. This clone was observed once. Its antigen remains unidentified. TCRdb keeps only in-frame clones here, not all; method: immunoSEQ multiplex PCR. The sample consists of about 300,000 clones, roughly 70% of them appearing once. CDR1 is MNHEY and CDR2 is SMNVEV in the germline V gene (reference sequence). The CDR3 loop spans 21 amino acids. V lost 2 bases and J lost 6; bases outside the gene matches: 23. This sample comprised PBMCs, obtained after 36 months of ibrutinib treatment. This sequence originates from a human donor with chronic lymphocytic leukemia. The chain carries TRBV27 and TRBJ2-7, with 12 bases aligning to TRBD1. The chain's CDR3 is CASSLPRRTGTGGGRGSEQYF. The CDR3 DNA follows: TGTGCCAGCAGTTTACCCAGACGGACCGGGACAGGGGGCGGAAGGGGATCCGAGCAGTACTTC.